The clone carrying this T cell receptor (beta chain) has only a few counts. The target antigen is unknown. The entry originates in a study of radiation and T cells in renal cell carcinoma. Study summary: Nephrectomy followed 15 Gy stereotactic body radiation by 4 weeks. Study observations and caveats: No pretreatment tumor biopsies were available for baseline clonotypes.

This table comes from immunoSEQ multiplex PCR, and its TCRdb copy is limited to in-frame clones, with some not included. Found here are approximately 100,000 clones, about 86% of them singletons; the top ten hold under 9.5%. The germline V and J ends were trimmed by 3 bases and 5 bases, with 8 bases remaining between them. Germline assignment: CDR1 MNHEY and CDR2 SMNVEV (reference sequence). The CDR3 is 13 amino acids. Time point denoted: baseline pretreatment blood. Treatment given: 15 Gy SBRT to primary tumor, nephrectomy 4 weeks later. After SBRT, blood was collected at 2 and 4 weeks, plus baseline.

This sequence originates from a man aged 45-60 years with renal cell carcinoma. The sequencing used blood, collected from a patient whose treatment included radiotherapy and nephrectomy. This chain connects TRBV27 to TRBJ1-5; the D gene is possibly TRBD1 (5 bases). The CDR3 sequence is CASSLTDYQPQHF. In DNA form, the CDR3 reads TGTGCCAGCAGTTTGACAGACTATCAGCCCCAGCATTTT.